Presented here are 27 T cell receptor beta chains from one specimen sequenced in a study of cytomegalovirus exposure and HLA in healthy donors (dated 2017 in TCRdb). Receptor amplification or capture employed the immunoSEQ multiplex PCR assay. A mixture of 60 forward primers for TCR Vbeta segments and 13 reverse primers for TCR Jbeta segments was used in the multiplex PCR. In TCRdb, the immuneACCESS table is reduced to in-frame sequences with V and J assigned. These tables do not hold every clone; where another copy was compared, an unresolved V gene accounts for under half, and the others remain unexplained. The sample profile shows some 200,000 clones; 77% of them were found once. Of the sample, less than 3.5% is held by the ten largest clones. Sequenced sample: PBMCs. The receptors stem from a woman aged 55-69 years in good health and CMV-seropositive.

The chain joins TRBV15 to TRBJ2-5; no reliable D call. The J call may be incorrect, as the DNA end agrees better with TRBJ2-7. Germline CDR1 reads LNHNV; CDR2 reads YYDKDF (reference sequence). The CDR3 is made up of 14 amino acids. The CDR3 region is CATSRDASAYEQYF. CDR3 nucleotides: TGTGCCACCAGCAGAGATGCGAGCGCCTACGAGCAGTACTTC.

The J gene is TRBJ1-2, the V gene TRBV9; perhaps TRBD1 as D (6 bases). The V end was cut by 4 bases, the J end by 4 bases, with 14 bases between. CDR3 length: 14 amino acids. CDR1 SGDLS and CDR2 YYNGEE come from the germline V gene. CDR3 bases: TGTGCCAGCAGCACACGTGCAGGGGCCTATGGCTACACCTTC. This gives the protein CASSTRAGAYGYTF.

V usage is TRBV15 and J usage is TRBJ2-6; maybe TRBD2 (6 bases). Trimming stripped 5 bases from V and 0 bases from J, with 14 bases between. Germline V lookup: CDR1 LNHNV, CDR2 YYDKDF (reference sequence). This CDR3 region has 17 residues. Written as DNA, the CDR3 is TGTGCCACCAGCCGCCGAGTGGGGGGCTCTGGGGCCAACGTCCTGACTTTC. It specifies CATSRRVGGSGANVLTF.

The CDR3 spells CASSTGTGNNQPQHF. CDR3 nucleotide sequence: TGTGCCAGCAGCACCGGGACAGGGAATAATCAGCCCCAGCATTTT. The genes are TRBV5-8 and TRBJ1-5, with 9 nucleotides matching TRBD1. Germline assignment: CDR1 SGHTS and CDR2 YDEGEE. V shed 4 bases and J 4 bases; nucleotides not matched to a gene: 6. The CDR3 sequence is 15 residues long. The complete variable domain, with remaining parts taken from reference TRBV5-8 and TRBJ1-5, reads EAGVTQSPTHLIKTRGQQATLRCSPISGHTSVYWYQQALGLGLQFLLWYDEGEERNRGNFPPRFSGRQFPNYSSELNVNALELEDSALYLCASSTGTGNNQPQHFGDGTRLSIL.

J is TRBJ1-1 and V is TRBV5-1, with no clear D. The CDR3 runs to 13 residues. Trimming shortened V by 4 bases and J by 1 base, and 8 bases separated the two germline ends. Germline CDR1 and CDR2: SGHRS and YFSETQ. The CDR3 is CASSSGPNTEAFF. The CDR3 nucleotides are TGCGCCAGCAGCAGCGGACCGAACACTGAAGCTTTCTTT.

The V and J genes are TRBV19 and TRBJ2-3; 9 bases match TRBD2. Germline V gene lookup returns CDR1 LNHDA and CDR2 SQIVND (reference sequence). The CDR3 loop spans 13 amino acids. The V gene end was trimmed by 9 bases and the J gene end by 3 bases; junction bases not matched to a gene: 4. The CDR3 bases are TGTGCCAGGCCCAGCGGGAGGACAGATACGCAGTATTTT. Translation: CARPSGRTDTQYF.

The chain has TRBV29-1 and TRBJ1-4; D possibly corresponds to TRBD1 (5 bases). Germline CDR1 is SQVTM and CDR2 is ANQGSEA. The V end lost 5 bases, the J end lost 8 bases, and 15 bases lay between the germline ends. CDR3 length equals 13 residues. The CDR3 region is CSVKGRDVEKLFF. The CDR3 DNA is TGCAGCGTTAAGGGGAGGGATGTGGAAAAACTGTTTTTT.

J is TRBJ1-4 and V is TRBV7-2; 10 bases match TRBD1. Germline CDR1 SGHTA, CDR2 FQGNSA. The CDR3 is 15 amino acids. Trimming removed 5 bases from V and 7 bases from J; junction bases left unmatched: 7. CDR3 sequence: CASSPRTGGREKLFF. Written as DNA, the CDR3 is TGTGCCAGCAGCCCCCGGACAGGGGGGCGTGAAAAACTGTTTTTT.

Here the CDR3 reads CASSLGASGSREQYF. Written as DNA, the CDR3 is TGTGCCAGCAGTCTAGGGGCGAGCGGGAGCCGCGAGCAGTACTTC. The V gene is TRBV28, the J gene TRBJ2-7; 8 bases are a match to TRBD2. V gave up 5 bases and J gave up 6 bases; unmatched junction bases: 12. The germline gives CDR1 MDHEN, CDR2 SYDVKM. The length of the CDR3 is 15 residues.

Only a few counts were recorded for this clone. V and J are TRBV11-3 and TRBJ2-1, with 8 positions matching TRBD2. V shed 5 bases, J shed 3 bases, and the junction held 3 bases outside the gene matches. The CDR3 spans 14 residues. From germline, CDR1 is SGHNT and CDR2 YENEEA. The CDR3, as DNA: TGTGCCAGCAGCCCCAGCGGGAGCTACAATGAGCAGTTCTTC. As protein: CASSPSGSYNEQFF.

The rearrangement joins TRBV12-5 to TRBJ1-5, with a weak D call TRBD1 (5 bases). The germline CDR1 and CDR2 sequences are LGHNT and FRNRAP. V lost 5 bases to trimming and J lost 0 bases, with 14 bases between them. The CDR3 totals 16 residues. This CDR3 is CASGPEQENSNQPQHF. As DNA, the CDR3 is TGTGCTAGTGGTCCTGAACAGGAAAATAGCAATCAGCCCCAGCATTTT.

The J gene is TRBJ1-5, the V gene TRBV19; the match to TRBD1 covers 9 bases. Germline V gene lookup returns CDR1 LNHDA and CDR2 SQIVND (reference sequence). CDR3 size: 16 residues. Losses at the gene ends were 3 bases for V and 9 bases for J; bases not matched to a gene: 12. DNA of the CDR3: TGTGCCAGTAGTATGACCGGGACAGGGCCATGGGGGCCCCAGCATTTT. It translates to CASSMTGTGPWGPQHF.

V gene TRBV19 combines with J gene TRBJ1-1; D gene uncertain. The germline V gene encodes CDR1 LNHDA and CDR2 SQIVND (reference sequence). Trimming left V 5 bases short and J 5 bases short, with 21 bases between. The CDR3 consists of 16 residues. The CDR3 loop is CASSEWSIMGWTEAFF. Written as DNA, the CDR3 is TGTGCCAGTAGTGAATGGAGCATTATGGGTTGGACTGAAGCTTTCTTT.

The chain carries TRBV7-2 and TRBJ2-5; 7 positions match TRBD1. The DNA end is more similar to TRBJ2-7, so the J call may be wrong. Germline V CDR1 and CDR2: SGHTA, FQGNSA. The CDR3 consists of 15 residues. DNA for the CDR3: TGTGCCAGCAGCTTAGGAGGGGGCTCCTCCTACGAGCAGTACTTC. Translation: CASSLGGGSSYEQYF.

The V gene is TRBV30, the J gene TRBJ1-5; D gene uncertain. CDR3 size: 14 residues. V lost 2 bases and J lost 6, with 14 bases in between. Looked up from germline, CDR1 is GTSNPN and CDR2 is SVGIG (reference sequence). The CDR3 protein is CAWSTMGVTQPQHF. The CDR3 DNA reads TGTGCCTGGAGTACAATGGGAGTGACTCAGCCCCAGCATTTT. The full variable domain, completed using reference TRBV30 and TRBJ1-5, is SQTIHQWPATLVQPVGSPLSLECTVEGTSNPNLYWYRQAAGRGLQLLFYSVGIGQISSEVPQNLSASRPQDRQFILSSKKLLLSDSGFYLCAWSTMGVTQPQHFGDGTRLSIL.

V usage is TRBV30 and J usage is TRBJ1-1; 7 nucleotides match TRBD1. This CDR3 spans 13 amino acids. V lost 2 bases, J lost 4 bases, and 4 bases stayed unmatched. CDR1 and CDR2 (germline): GTSNPN, SVGIG (reference sequence). CDR3 region: CAWSTGVSTEAFF. The CDR3 DNA reads as TGTGCCTGGAGTACAGGGGTAAGCACTGAAGCTTTCTTT.

The table lists this clone with a few counts. The chain joins TRBV5-6 to TRBJ2-1; 9 bases match TRBD2. This CDR3 is 16 amino acids long. CDR1 SGHDT and CDR2 YYEEEE come from the germline V gene. V gave up 6 bases and J gave up 0 bases; unmatched junction bases: 7. In DNA form, the CDR3 reads TGTGCCAGCAATCGAGCGGGGGGCCACTCCTACAATGAGCAGTTCTTC. Protein sequence: CASNRAGGHSYNEQFF.

The chain links TRBV29-1 to TRBJ2-3; 8 bases map to TRBD1. The CDR3 runs to 12 residues. Germline V lookup: CDR1 SQVTM, CDR2 ANQGSEA. After removal of 6 bases from V and 4 bases from J, the junction contained 3 bases not matched to a gene. The CDR3 DNA reads as TGCAGCGTGGCAGGGGGCGCAGATACGCAGTATTTT. Translated, it gives CSVAGGADTQYF.

The chain is built from TRBV6-4 and TRBJ1-5, with TRBD1 matching 9 bases. This CDR3 contains 11 residues. Germline loops: CDR1 MRHNA, CDR2 SNTAGT. The CDR3 nucleotides read TGTCCGGACAGGGGTATACAGCCCCAGCATTTT. Translated: CPDRGIQPQHF.

This clone has only a few counts. Other DNA sequences of this sample code for an identical CDR3. The chain recombines TRBV5-1 with TRBJ1-5; D remains ambiguous. The CDR3 covers 13 residues. Germline loops: CDR1 SGHRS, CDR2 YFSETQ. V was trimmed by 0 bases and J by 7 bases, leaving 8 bases between them. CDR3 loop: CASSLGGEQPQHF. CDR3 bases: TGCGCCAGCAGCTTGGGGGGAGAACAGCCCCAGCATTTT.

In nucleotides, the CDR3 is TGTGCCAGCAGTCCACACTCTGGGGCCAACGTCCTGACTTTC. It specifies CASSPHSGANVLTF. This chain joins TRBV6-1 and TRBJ2-6; D gene uncertain. Trimming left V 5 bases short and J 0 bases short, with 5 bases between. The CDR3 loop spans 14 amino acids. Germline V gene lookup returns CDR1 MNHNS and CDR2 SASEGT.

The chain uses TRBV4-1 and TRBJ2-1; 11 nucleotides align to TRBD2. The junction had 11 bases not matched to a gene; V was cut back by 3 bases and J by 7 bases. From germline, CDR1 is MGHRA and CDR2 YSYEKL. This CDR3 is 17 amino acids long. The CDR3 bases are TGCGCCAGCAGCCAGGGTCAGACTAGCGGGAATTTTAATGAGCAGTTCTTC. As protein: CASSQGQTSGNFNEQFF.

V is TRBV10-1 and J is TRBJ2-3; the match to TRBD2 covers 14 bases. The germline gives CDR1 WNHNN, CDR2 SYGVQD (reference sequence). The CDR3 is 16 residues long. Trimming removed 2 bases from V and 3 bases from J; junction bases left unmatched: 1. CDR3 protein: CASSEGTSGRTDTQYF. The CDR3 region has the DNA TGCGCCAGCAGTGAGGGGACTAGCGGGAGAACAGATACGCAGTATTTT.

The chain couples TRBV2 to TRBJ1-5; D is perhaps TRBD1 (6 bases). The ends were cut back, 6 bases at V and 7 bases at J, with 16 bases in the middle. Germline lookup yields CDR1 SNHLY and CDR2 FYNNEI. The CDR3 contains 14 residues. DNA for the CDR3: TGTGCCAGCAGCCCGGGGAGGGGGAGCCAGCCCCAGCATTTT. Protein product: CASSPGRGSQPQHF.

This clone was counted a few times. CDR3 amino acids: CASSQAGYTEAFF. The CDR3 coding sequence is TGTGCCAGCAGCCAAGCGGGATACACTGAAGCTTTCTTT. The rearrangement joins TRBV4-2 to TRBJ1-1; D is uncertain. The CDR3 is made up of 13 amino acids. V lost 1 base and J 3 bases, leaving 6 bases between the germline ends. CDR1 is LGHNA, CDR2 YNFKEQ, per germline.

This clone has just a few counts. The chain couples TRBV2 to TRBJ1-3, with D unclear. V shed 8 bases and J shed 0 bases, with 11 bases lying between them. The CDR3 consists of 14 residues. Germline CDR1 reads SNHLY; CDR2 reads FYNNEI. The CDR3 region is CASWEGTSGNTIYF. The CDR3 DNA reads as TGTGCCAGCTGGGAGGGAACCTCTGGAAACACCATATATTTT.

The chain carries TRBV18 and TRBJ2-3; 10 bases align to TRBD1. The V segment lost 8 bases and the J segment 5 bases; nucleotides outside the gene matches: 7. Looked up from germline, CDR1 is KGHSH and CDR2 is LQKENI. The CDR3 sequence is 14 residues long. For the CDR3, the DNA is TGTGCCAGCAGTCGACAGGGGGCTGAAGATACGCAGTATTTT. Its protein is CASSRQGAEDTQYF. The full variable domain, with the rest looked up from reference TRBV18 and TRBJ2-3, is NAGVMQNPRHLVRRRGQEARLRCSPMKGHSHVYWYRQLPEEGLKFMVYLQKENIIDESGMPKERFSAEFPKEGPSILRIQQVVRGDSAAYFCASSRQGAEDTQYFGPGTRLTVL.